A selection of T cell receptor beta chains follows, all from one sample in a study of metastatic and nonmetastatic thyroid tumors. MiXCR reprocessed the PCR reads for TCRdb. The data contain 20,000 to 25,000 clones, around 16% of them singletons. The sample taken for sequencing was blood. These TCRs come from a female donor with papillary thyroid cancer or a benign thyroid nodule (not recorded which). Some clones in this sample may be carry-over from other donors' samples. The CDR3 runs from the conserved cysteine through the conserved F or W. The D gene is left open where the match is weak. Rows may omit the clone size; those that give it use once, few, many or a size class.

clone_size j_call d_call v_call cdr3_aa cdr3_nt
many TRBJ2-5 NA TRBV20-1 CSAREGTSQETQYF TGCAGTGCTAGAGAGGGGACTTCTCAAGAGACCCAGTACTTC
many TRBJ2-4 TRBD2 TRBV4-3 CASSQDLTSGSRLAKNIQYF TGCGCCAGCAGCCAAGATCTAACTAGCGGGAGTAGGTTGGCCAAAAACATTCAGTACTTC
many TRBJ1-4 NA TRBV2 CASSGSAANEKLFF TGTGCCAGCAGTGGGTCAGCGGCTAATGAAAAACTGTTTTTT
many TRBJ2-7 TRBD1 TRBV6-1 CASPGQGLNEQYF TGTGCCAGCCCGGGACAGGGGTTAAACGAGCAGTACTTC
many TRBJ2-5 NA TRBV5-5 CASRLGGKETQYF TGTGCCAGCAGATTAGGCGGAAAAGAGACCCAGTACTTC
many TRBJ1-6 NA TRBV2 CASSGAGGGNSPLHF TGTGCCAGCAGCGGCGCTGGGGGGGGAAATTCACCCCTCCACTTT
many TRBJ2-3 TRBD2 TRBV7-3 CASKTSGSAADTQYF TGTGCCAGCAAGACTAGCGGGAGTGCGGCAGATACGCAGTATTTT
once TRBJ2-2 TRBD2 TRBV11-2 CASRRIAGVGELFF TGTGCCAGCAGACGCATAGCGGGAGTCGGGGAGCTGTTTTTT
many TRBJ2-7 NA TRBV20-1 CSADGFYEQYF TGCAGTGCCGACGGATTCTACGAGCAGTACTTC
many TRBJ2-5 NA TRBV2 CASSEVEETQYF TGTGCCAGCAGTGAAGTGGAAGAGACCCAGTACTTC
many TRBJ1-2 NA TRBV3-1 CASSPNGEFYGYTF TGTGCCAGCAGCCCCAACGGGGAGTTCTATGGCTACACCTTC
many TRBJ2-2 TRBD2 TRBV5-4 CASSPGLPKTGELFF TGTGCCAGCAGCCCGGGACTACCCAAAACCGGGGAGCTGTTTTTT
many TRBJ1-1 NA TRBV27 CASSLSEVTEAFF TGTGCCAGCAGTTTATCCGAAGTCACTGAAGCTTTCTTT
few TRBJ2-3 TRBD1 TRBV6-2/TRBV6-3 CASSYSIWDRGRPDTQYF TGTGCCAGCAGTTACTCGATCTGGGACAGGGGGCGCCCAGATACGCAGTATTTT
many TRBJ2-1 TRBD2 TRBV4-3 CASSQEPPTSGRYSEQFF TGCGCCAGCAGCCAAGAACCGCCCACTAGCGGGAGATACAGTGAGCAGTTCTTC
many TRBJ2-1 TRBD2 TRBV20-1 CSASSGGSSYNEQFF TGCAGTGCTAGTTCTGGCGGGAGCTCCTACAATGAGCAGTTCTTC
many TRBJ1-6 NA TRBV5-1 CASSLDGLGSPLHF TGCGCCAGCAGCTTGGACGGGCTTGGGTCACCCCTCCACTTT
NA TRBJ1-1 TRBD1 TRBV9 CASSMGQGGSEAFF TGTGCCAGCAGCATGGGACAGGGAGGATCTGAAGCTTTCTTT
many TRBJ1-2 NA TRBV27 CASSGWGGYTF TGTGCCAGCAGCGGTTGGGGGGGATACACCTTC
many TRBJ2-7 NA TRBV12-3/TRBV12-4 CASSSVYEQYF TGTGCCAGCAGTTCCGTCTACGAGCAGTACTTC
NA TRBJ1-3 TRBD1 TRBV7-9 CASSFFRDSGNTIYF TGTGCCAGCAGCTTCTTCCGGGACAGTGGAAACACCATATATTTT
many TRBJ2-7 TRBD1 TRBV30 CAWSVSFLTGPRTYEQYF TGTGCCTGGAGTGTTTCTTTTCTGACAGGGCCCCGCACCTACGAGCAGTACTTC
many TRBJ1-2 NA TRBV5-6 CASGRARSYGYTF TGTGCCAGCGGTAGGGCCAGAAGCTATGGCTACACCTTC
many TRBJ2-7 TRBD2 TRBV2 CASRGRVLHEQYF TGTGCCAGCAGGGGGAGGGTTCTGCACGAGCAGTACTTC
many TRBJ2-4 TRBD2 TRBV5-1 CASSFGYGTSGSKNIQYF TGCGCCAGCAGCTTCGGATACGGGACTAGCGGGTCCAAAAACATTCAGTACTTC
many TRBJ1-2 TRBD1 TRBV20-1 CSARDPQGARGYTF TGCAGTGCTAGAGATCCCCAGGGGGCGAGAGGCTACACCTTC
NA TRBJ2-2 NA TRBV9 CASSVISVPGTGELFF TGTGCCAGCAGCGTAATTTCCGTCCCGGGCACCGGGGAGCTGTTTTTT
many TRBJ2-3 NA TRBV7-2 CASSLDRDTQYF TGTGCCAGCAGCTTAGATCGGGATACGCAGTATTTT
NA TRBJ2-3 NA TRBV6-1 CASSEEVGSGKDTQYF TGTGCCAGCAGTGAAGAGGTCGGTAGCGGTAAAGATACGCAGTATTTT
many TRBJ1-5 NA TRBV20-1 CSARNSREVNQPQHF TGCAGTGCTAGGAACAGCCGGGAGGTCAATCAGCCCCAGCATTTT